Listed below are T cell receptor beta chains from one sample, sequenced in a study of human T cells and chemical hapten exposure. TCRdb redid the calling of the RACE reads with MiXCR, one entry per CDR3 protein. The table has about 56,000 distinct CDR3 sequences, approximately 9.3% seen once. Sequences were derived from whole blood, sampled in connection with sensitization to the hapten diphenylcyclopropenone (DPC). Every receptor here comes from a middle-aged woman with alopecia areata. Some clones in this sample may be carry-over from other donors' samples. CDR3s include the opening cysteine and the closing phenylalanine or tryptophan. A D gene is named only where the DNA matches it firmly. Expanded clones get a size class; other rows say once, few or many, or leave the size out.

J: TRBJ1-1
D: -
V: TRBV7-6
size: many
DNA: TGTGCCAGCAGTTACCAGGGCGACACTGAAGCTTTCTTT
CDR3: CASSYQGDTEAFF

J: TRBJ1-2
D: TRBD1
V: TRBV5-6
size: -
DNA: TGTGCCAGCAGCCAAGGACAGGGGATTTATAGCTACACCTTC
CDR3: CASSQGQGIYSYTF

J: TRBJ1-5
D: -
V: TRBV12-3/TRBV12-4
size: few
DNA: TGTGCCAGCAGTTTAGCGAGGGGGTTTGGCAATCAGCCCCAGCATTTT
CDR3: CASSLARGFGNQPQHF

J: TRBJ2-7
D: -
V: TRBV29-1
size: -
DNA: TGCAGCGTTGAATGGGGGGCCAGGGGCCAGGCCCACGAGCAGTACTTC
CDR3: CSVEWGARGQAHEQYF

J: TRBJ2-3
D: -
V: TRBV6-1
size: -
DNA: TGTGCCAGCAGTAACCGAGGGGCGACAGATACGCAGTATTTT
CDR3: CASSNRGATDTQYF

J: TRBJ1-1
D: -
V: TRBV4-3
size: -
DNA: TGCGCCAGCAGCCAAGCAGGGAACACTGAAGCTTTCTTT
CDR3: CASSQAGNTEAFF

J: TRBJ2-7
D: -
V: TRBV5-5
size: many
DNA: TGTGCCAGCAGCTCGGCTGATGAGCAGTACTTC
CDR3: CASSSADEQYF

J: TRBJ2-7
D: -
V: TRBV6-2/TRBV6-3
size: medium-sized
DNA: TGTGCCAGCAGTTACTCGTCCGGGGATAGCGCCTACGAGCAGTACTTC
CDR3: CASSYSSGDSAYEQYF

J: TRBJ2-3
D: TRBD2
V: TRBV9
size: many
DNA: TGTGCCAGCAGCTTAGCGGGGGCACCGGGAGATACGCAGTATTTT
CDR3: CASSLAGAPGDTQYF

J: TRBJ2-6
D: -
V: TRBV3-1
size: many
DNA: TGTGCCAGCAGCCAAGGTAGGGCTGGGGCCAACGTCCTGACTTTC
CDR3: CASSQGRAGANVLTF

J: TRBJ1-6
D: -
V: TRBV6-4
size: many
DNA: TGTGCCAGCAGTGACTCGTCTCTCGGGGGCTCACCCCTCCACTTT
CDR3: CASSDSSLGGSPLHF

J: TRBJ1-1
D: -
V: TRBV7-9
size: many
DNA: TGTGCCAGCAGCGCGGGACTGTTGAACACTGAAGCTTTCTTT
CDR3: CASSAGLLNTEAFF

J: TRBJ1-1
D: TRBD1
V: TRBV5-1
size: many
DNA: TGCGCCAGCAGCTACTCCGGGACAGCCAGCCTCACTGAAGCTTTCTTT
CDR3: CASSYSGTASLTEAFF

J: TRBJ2-3
D: -
V: TRBV28
size: -
DNA: TGTGCCAGTACCCCCTGGGGGAGGACAGATACGCAGTATTTT
CDR3: CASTPWGRTDTQYF

J: TRBJ1-1
D: -
V: TRBV5-1
size: few
DNA: TGCGCCAGCAGCTGGACCGATATGAACACTGAAGCTTTCTTT
CDR3: CASSWTDMNTEAFF

J: TRBJ1-4
D: -
V: TRBV20-1
size: many
DNA: TGCAGTGCGAGGGACTTTGGTGAAAAACTGTTTTTT
CDR3: CSARDFGEKLFF

J: TRBJ2-7
D: TRBD1
V: TRBV27
size: many
DNA: TGTGCCAGCAGTTTGACAGGGGCCCTCAGTGAGCAGTACTTC
CDR3: CASSLTGALSEQYF

J: TRBJ2-3
D: -
V: TRBV7-2
size: -
DNA: TGTGCCAGCAGCTTAGAGGGTTGGTACAACACAGATACGCAGTATTTT
CDR3: CASSLEGWYNTDTQYF